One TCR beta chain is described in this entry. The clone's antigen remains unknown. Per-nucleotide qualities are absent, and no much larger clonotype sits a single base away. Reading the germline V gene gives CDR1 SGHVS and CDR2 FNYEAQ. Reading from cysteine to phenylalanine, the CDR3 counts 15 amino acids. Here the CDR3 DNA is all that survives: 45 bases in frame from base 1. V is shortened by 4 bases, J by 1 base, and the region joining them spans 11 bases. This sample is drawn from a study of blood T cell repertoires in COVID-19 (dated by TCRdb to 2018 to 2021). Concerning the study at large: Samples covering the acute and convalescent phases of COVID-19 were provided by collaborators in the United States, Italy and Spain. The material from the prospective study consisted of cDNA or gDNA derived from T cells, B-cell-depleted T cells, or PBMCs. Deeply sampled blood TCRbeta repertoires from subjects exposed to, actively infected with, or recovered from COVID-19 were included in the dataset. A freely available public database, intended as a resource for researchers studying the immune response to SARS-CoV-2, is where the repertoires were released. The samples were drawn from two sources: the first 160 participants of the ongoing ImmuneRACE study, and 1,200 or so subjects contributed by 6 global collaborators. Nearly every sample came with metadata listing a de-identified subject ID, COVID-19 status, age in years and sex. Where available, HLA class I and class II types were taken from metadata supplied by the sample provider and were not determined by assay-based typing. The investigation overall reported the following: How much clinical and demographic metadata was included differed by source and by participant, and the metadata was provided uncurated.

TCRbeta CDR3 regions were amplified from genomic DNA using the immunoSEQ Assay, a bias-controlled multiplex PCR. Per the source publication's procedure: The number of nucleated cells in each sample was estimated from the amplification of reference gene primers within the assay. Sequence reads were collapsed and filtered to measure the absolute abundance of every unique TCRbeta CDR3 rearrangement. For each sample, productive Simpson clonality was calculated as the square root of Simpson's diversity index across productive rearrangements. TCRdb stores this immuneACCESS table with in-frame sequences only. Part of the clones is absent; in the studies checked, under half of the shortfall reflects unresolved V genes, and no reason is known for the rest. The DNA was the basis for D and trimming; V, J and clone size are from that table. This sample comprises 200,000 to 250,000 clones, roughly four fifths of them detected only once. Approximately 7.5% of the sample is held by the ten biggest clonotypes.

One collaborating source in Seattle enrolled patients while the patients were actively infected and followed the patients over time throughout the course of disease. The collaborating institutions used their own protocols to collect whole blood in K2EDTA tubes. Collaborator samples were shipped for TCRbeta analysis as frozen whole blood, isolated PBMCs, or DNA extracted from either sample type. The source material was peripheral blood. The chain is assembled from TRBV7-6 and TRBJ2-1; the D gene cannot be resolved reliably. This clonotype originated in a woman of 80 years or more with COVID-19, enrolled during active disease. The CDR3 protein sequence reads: CASSSSTVSYNEQFF. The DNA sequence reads TGTGCCAGCAGCTCCTCCACGGTATCCTACAATGAGCAGTTCTTC. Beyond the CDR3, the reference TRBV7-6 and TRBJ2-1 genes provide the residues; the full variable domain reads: GAGVSQSPRYKVTKRGQDVALRCDPISGHVSLYWYRQALGQGPEFLTYFNYEAQQDKSGLPNDRFSAERPEGSISTLTIQRTEQRDSAMYRCASSSSTVSYNEQFFGPGTRLTVL.